The clone carrying this TCR beta chain showed up many times. The entry originates in a study of low-dose radiotherapy and immunotherapy resistance in tumors. On the study more broadly: Dosing for Cohort 2 consisted of 1 Gy per fraction every two weeks, reaching a total of 13 Gy over 26 weeks. On an every-two-weeks schedule, patients received intravenous nivolumab 240 mg, along with ipilimumab 1 mg/kg every six weeks.

The CDR3 extends over 15 amino acids. Germline lookup yields CDR1 DFQATT and CDR2 SNEGSKA (reference sequence). V shed 1 base, J shed 3 bases, and the junction held 6 bases outside the gene matches. Primers targeting TRAV and TRBV primed first-strand cDNA, covering alpha and beta chains. Amplification of TCRs used a constant-region primer and V-primer adapter for about 18 PCR cycles. Through in vitro transcription, the mRNA that had been isolated was amplified. A single record per CDR3 protein comes from TCRdb applying MiXCR to the reads. The sample includes more than 90,000 distinct CDR3 sequences, about a fifth of them seen just once. Time point defined: after trial treatment. The treatment: LDRT plus nivolumab, ipilimumab, low-dose cyclophosphamide and aspirin (RACIN trial). The treatment that donors received included nivolumab, ipilimumab, aspirin, low-dose cyclophosphamide and low-dose radiotherapy.

The sample consisted of PBMCs, taken after low-dose radiotherapy plus immunotherapy. This TCR was recovered from a male donor with prostate cancer. The rearrangement joins TRBV20-1 to TRBJ1-5, with 7 positions matching TRBD1. CDR3 loop: CSARGEDRLNQPQHF. Written as DNA, the CDR3 is TGCAGTGCTAGAGGGGAGGACAGGCTCAATCAGCCCCAGCATTTT.